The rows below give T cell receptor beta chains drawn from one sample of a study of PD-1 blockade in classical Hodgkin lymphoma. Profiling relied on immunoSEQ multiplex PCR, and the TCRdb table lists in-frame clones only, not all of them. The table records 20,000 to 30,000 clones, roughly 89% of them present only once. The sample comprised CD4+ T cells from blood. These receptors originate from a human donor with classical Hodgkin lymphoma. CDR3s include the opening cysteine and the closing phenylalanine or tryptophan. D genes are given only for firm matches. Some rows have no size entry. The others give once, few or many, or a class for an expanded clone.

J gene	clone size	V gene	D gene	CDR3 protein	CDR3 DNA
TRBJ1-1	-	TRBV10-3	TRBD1	CAISPRGQNTEAFF	TGTGCCATCAGCCCCAGGGGGCAGAACACTGAAGCTTTCTTT
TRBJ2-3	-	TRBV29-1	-	CSVEVIRGTDTQYF	TGCAGCGTTGAGGTGATCCGGGGCACAGATACGCAGTATTTT
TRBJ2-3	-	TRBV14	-	CASSQRGPDTQYF	TGTGCCAGCAGCCAAAGGGGACCAGATACGCAGTATTTT
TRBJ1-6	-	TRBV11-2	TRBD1	CASSPGKGAIYNSPLHF	TGTGCCAGCAGCCCGGGGAAGGGGGCAATCTATAATTCACCCCTCCACTTT
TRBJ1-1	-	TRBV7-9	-	CASSTGREGPNTEAFF	TGTGCCAGCAGCACCGGCCGGGAGGGCCCGAACACTGAAGCTTTCTTT
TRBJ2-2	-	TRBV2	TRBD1	CASSVNRGDTGELFF	TGTGCCAGCAGTGTCAACAGGGGAGACACCGGGGAGCTGTTTTTT
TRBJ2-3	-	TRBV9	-	CASSVGPAQSTDTQYF	TGTGCCAGCAGCGTAGGGCCAGCCCAGAGCACAGATACGCAGTATTTT
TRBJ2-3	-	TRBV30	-	CAWSGGAGTDTQYF	TGTGCCTGGAGTGGTGGGGCAGGCACAGATACGCAGTATTTT
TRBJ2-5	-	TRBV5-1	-	CASSLAARVGGETQYF	TGCGCCAGCAGCTTGGCCGCGCGGGTCGGAGGAGAGACCCAGTACTTC
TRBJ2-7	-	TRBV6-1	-	CASSEAWQAAGEQYF	TGTGCCAGCAGTGAAGCGTGGCAGGCAGCCGGCGAGCAGTACTTC
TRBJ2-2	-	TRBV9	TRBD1	CASSVALDRVLTGELFF	TGTGCCAGCAGCGTAGCTTTGGACAGGGTATTAACCGGGGAGCTGTTTTTT
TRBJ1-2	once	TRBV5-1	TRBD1	CASSGPGQGIPNYGYTF	TGCGCCAGCAGCGGACCGGGACAGGGGATTCCCAACTATGGCTACACCTTC
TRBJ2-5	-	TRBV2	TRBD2	CASSVGAGGPLETQYF	TGTGCCAGCAGTGTGGGGGCGGGGGGGCCGTTAGAGACCCAGTACTTC
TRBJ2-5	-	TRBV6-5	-	CASSPGYETQYF	TGTGCCAGCAGTCCAGGGTATGAGACCCAGTACTTC
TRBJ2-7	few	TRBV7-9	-	CASSLEWVGEQYF	TGTGCCAGCAGCTTAGAGTGGGTTGGCGAGCAGTACTTC
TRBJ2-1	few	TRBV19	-	CASSNAAYNEQFF	TGTGCCAGTAGTAACGCAGCCTACAATGAGCAGTTCTTC
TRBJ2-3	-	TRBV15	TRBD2	CATSSGTSGGTDTQYF	TGTGCCACCAGCAGCGGGACTAGCGGGGGCACAGATACGCAGTATTTT
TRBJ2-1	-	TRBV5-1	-	CASSLYGGLSYNEQFF	TGCGCCAGCAGCTTGTACGGGGGGCTATCATACAATGAGCAGTTCTTC
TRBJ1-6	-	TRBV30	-	CAWSPGDSPLHF	TGTGCCTGGAGCCCCGGGGATTCACCCCTCCACTTT
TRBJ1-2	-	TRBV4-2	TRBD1	CASSLDRVGYTF	TGTGCCAGCAGCTTGGACAGGGTTGGCTACACCTTC
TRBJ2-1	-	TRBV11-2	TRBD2	CASSLGGDSYNEQFF	TGTGCCAGCAGCCTCGGGGGGGATAGCTACAATGAGCAGTTCTTC
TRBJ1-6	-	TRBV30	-	CAWSVRRGWSPLHF	TGTGCCTGGAGTGTACGTAGGGGTTGGTCACCCCTCCACTTT
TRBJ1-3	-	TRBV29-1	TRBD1	CSVDRGDTIYF	TGCAGCGTGGACAGGGGGGACACCATATATTTT
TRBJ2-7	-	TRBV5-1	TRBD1	CASSYSGGASYEQYF	TGCGCCAGCAGTTATTCAGGGGGCGCGTCCTACGAGCAGTACTTC
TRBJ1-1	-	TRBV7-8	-	CASSRSRDAEAFF	TGTGCCAGCAGCCGGTCCCGAGACGCTGAAGCTTTCTTT
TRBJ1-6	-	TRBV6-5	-	CASGRASSYNSPLHF	TGTGCCAGCGGCAGGGCGAGCTCCTATAATTCACCCCTCCACTTT
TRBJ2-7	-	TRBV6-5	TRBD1	CASRRQGAYEQYF	TGTGCCAGCCGAAGACAGGGGGCCTACGAGCAGTACTTC
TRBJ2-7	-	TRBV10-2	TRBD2	CASRTSGGAYEQYF	TGCGCCAGCAGGACTAGCGGGGGGGCCTACGAGCAGTACTTC
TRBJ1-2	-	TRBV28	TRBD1	CASSPAGTGVYGYTF	TGTGCCAGCAGTCCAGCGGGGACAGGGGTCTATGGCTACACCTTC
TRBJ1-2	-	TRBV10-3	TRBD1	CAISGGQAKLYGYTF	TGTGCCATCAGTGGGGGACAGGCTAAACTCTATGGCTACACCTTC
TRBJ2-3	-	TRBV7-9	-	CASSQEYTDTQYF	TGCGCCAGCAGCCAGGAATACACAGATACGCAGTATTTT